Following are 23 T cell receptor beta chains from one sample sequenced in a study of blood T cells in healthy people across ages. Next came a second PCR, run for about 7 to 12 cycles, which used a sample-barcoded 5' primer along with a J-beta primer mix. TCRdb ran MiXCR on the 5' RACE reads and lists one entry per CDR3 protein. In the table there are 1.5 million to 2 million distinct CDR3 sequences, about 39% of which are singletons. The sequencing sample was made of blood. The source of these receptors is a human donor in good health.

This clonotype has just one count. The V and J genes are TRBV7-9 and TRBJ1-5, with D perhaps TRBD1 (6 bases). This CDR3 has 16 residues. In germline, CDR1 is SEHNR, CDR2 FQNEAQ (reference sequence). V shed 0 bases and J shed 6 bases, with 15 bases lying between them. CDR3 in DNA: TGTGCCAGCAGCTTAGCGCACGGGACATATCCTCAGCCCCAGCATTTT. Amino acids: CASSLAHGTYPQPQHF.

This CDR3 reads CASSLGAGVNEQYF. DNA for the CDR3: TGTGCCAGCAGCTTGGGAGCGGGGGTTAACGAGCAGTACTTC. The rearrangement links TRBV5-6 to TRBJ2-7; 8 nucleotides agree with TRBD2. This CDR3 comprises 14 residues. CDR1 SGHDT and CDR2 YYEEEE come from the germline V gene. V was clipped by 0 bases and J by 5 bases; unmatched bases: 4.

The CDR3 sequence is CASSLGIGTGMVSPLHF. The CDR3 DNA follows: TGTGCCAGCAGTTTGGGGATCGGGACAGGGATGGTTTCACCCCTCCACTTT. This chain joins TRBV28 and TRBJ1-6, with 9 bases fitting TRBD1. Germline V CDR1 and CDR2: MDHEN, SYDVKM. Losses at the gene ends were 3 bases for V and 9 bases for J; bases not matched to a gene: 12. CDR3 length: 17 residues.

The table lists this clonotype with a few counts. The chain couples TRBV20-1 to TRBJ2-5; possibly TRBD1 for D (6 bases). CDR3 length: 13 amino acids. Trimming took off 0 bases at V and 7 bases at J, with 12 bases between the two ends. CDR1 DFQATT and CDR2 SNEGSKA come from the germline V gene (reference sequence). This CDR3 reads CSARDEGVGTQYF. The CDR3 DNA reads as TGCAGTGCTAGAGATGAGGGGGTGGGGACCCAGTACTTC.

This chain connects TRBV2 to TRBJ2-7; D is undetermined. Trimming left V 9 bases short and J 2 bases short, with 8 bases between. The CDR3 covers 11 residues. The germline CDR1 and CDR2 sequences are SNHLY and FYNNEI. The CDR3 protein is CASVETYEQYF. CDR3 nucleotide sequence: TGTGCCAGTGTTGAAACCTACGAGCAGTACTTC. Combining the CDR3 with reference TRBV2 and TRBJ2-7 gives the whole variable domain EPEVTQTPSHQVTQMGQEVILRCVPISNHLYFYWYRQILGQKVEFLVSFYNNEISEKSEIFDDQFSVERPDGSNFTLKIRSTKLEDSAMYFCASVETYEQYFGPGTRLTVT.

The chain employs TRBV7-2 and TRBJ2-3; 8 positions agree with TRBD2. Germline V gives CDR1 SGHTA, CDR2 FQGNSA. The junction had 13 bases not matched to a gene; V was cut back by 6 bases and J by 2 bases. CDR3 length: 17 amino acids. CDR3 region: CASSMSRGVYLTDTQYF. The CDR3 DNA reads TGTGCCAGCAGTATGTCGCGGGGGGTCTATCTCACAGATACGCAGTATTTT.

The chain is built from TRBV5-1 and TRBJ1-2; a weak D match, TRBD1 (5 bases). The CDR3 sequence is 14 residues long. CDR1 and CDR2 from the germline V gene are SGHRS and YFSETQ. Trimming took off 0 bases at V and 4 bases at J, with 10 bases between the two ends. This CDR3 is CASSLETVGYGYTF. CDR3 nucleotides: TGCGCCAGCAGCTTGGAGACAGTCGGCTATGGCTACACCTTC.

There are a few counts of this clonotype. The rearrangement joins TRBV4-3 to TRBJ2-7; possible D gene TRBD2, 7 bases. Trimming left V 3 bases short and J 0 bases short, with 15 bases between. The CDR3 covers 16 residues. Germline CDR1 LGHNA, CDR2 YSLEER. The CDR3 loop is CASSQGGGASSYEQYF. The CDR3 bases are TGCGCCAGCAGCCAGGGAGGGGGGGCTTCCTCCTACGAGCAGTACTTC.

The chain recombines TRBV24-1 with TRBJ1-2, with TRBD1 as a possible D gene (6 bases). Trimming left V 4 bases short and J 8 bases short, with 13 bases between. This CDR3 contains 13 residues. CDR1 is KGHDR, CDR2 SFDVKD, per germline. For the CDR3, the DNA is TGTGCCACCAGTGAAACAGGGTATGAAGGCTACACCTTC. Protein: CATSETGYEGYTF.

This clonotype was observed at least ten times. V is TRBV12-3 or TRBV12-4 and J is TRBJ2-7; D is ambiguous. The CDR3 is made up of 13 amino acids. Trimming stripped 6 bases from V and 1 base from J, with 10 bases between. The CDR3, as DNA: TGTGCCAGCAGGGTGGCCGGGTCCTACGAGCAGTACTTC. Protein: CASRVAGSYEQYF.

This clonotype was detected many times. This chain uses TRBV20-1 with TRBJ2-5; a possible D gene is TRBD2 (6 bases). V was pared by 8 bases and J by 0 bases, with 13 bases between. Germline V CDR1 and CDR2: DFQATT, SNEGSKA (reference sequence). This CDR3 spans 13 amino acids. CDR3 in DNA: TGCAGTTCACCGGGACTGAACCAAGAGACCCAGTACTTC. Translating it yields CSSPGLNQETQYF.

The V call is TRBV15, the J call TRBJ2-3; no clear D. V was clipped by 1 base and J by 3 bases, with 8 bases between them. Looked up from germline, CDR1 is LNHNV and CDR2 is YYDKDF (reference sequence). There are 14 residues in the CDR3. CDR3 sequence reads: CATSRVGRTDTQYF. Here the CDR3 DNA reads TGTGCCACCAGCAGAGTGGGTAGGACAGATACGCAGTATTTT.

This clonotype was picked up a small number of times. The genes are TRBV6-1 and TRBJ2-3; 7 positions agree with TRBD1. Per the germline V gene, CDR1 is MNHNS and CDR2 is SASEGT. The V segment lost 5 bases and the J segment 2 bases; nucleotides outside the gene matches: 7. The CDR3 has 15 residues. The CDR3 DNA reads as TGTGCCAGCAGTACAAACAGGGGTTCCACAGATACGCAGTATTTT. It encodes CASSTNRGSTDTQYF.

The chain employs TRBV20-1 and TRBJ1-1; D not certain. CDR3 size: 13 residues. Germline V gene sequence: CDR1 DFQATT, CDR2 SNEGSKA (reference sequence). Trimming shortened V by 5 bases and J by 2 bases, and 12 bases separated the two germline ends. The DNA of the CDR3 is TGCAGTGCTGGTCGGACGGGCAACACTGAAGCTTTCTTT. Translation gives CSAGRTGNTEAFF.

This chain joins TRBV20-1 and TRBJ2-4; D assignment may be TRBD1 or TRBD2 (5 bases each). This CDR3 spans 14 amino acids. Germline CDR1 reads DFQATT; CDR2 reads SNEGSKA (reference sequence). The V end lost 2 bases, the J end lost 13 bases, and 21 bases lay between the germline ends. CDR3 region: CSARQGPSDGEQYF. In DNA form, the CDR3 reads TGCAGTGCTAGACAGGGTCCTTCAGACGGGGAGCAGTACTTC.

The CDR3 region is CASSQDRGLRYF. CDR3 bases: TGCGCCAGCAGCCAAGACAGGGGGTTAAGGTATTTT. This chain joins TRBV4-3 and TRBJ2-3, with TRBD1 matching over 7 bases. CDR3 length: 12 residues. V lost 0 bases to trimming and J lost 14 bases; unmatched junction nucleotides: 5. Germline V gene lookup returns CDR1 LGHNA and CDR2 YSLEER.

The J gene is TRBJ2-3, the V gene TRBV3-1; 11 bases map to TRBD2. This CDR3 has 17 amino acids. Germline V CDR1 and CDR2: LGHDT, YNNKEL (reference sequence). V lost 4 bases, J lost 3 bases, and 9 bases stayed unmatched. CDR3 residues: CASSPMTSGEFTDTQYF. CDR3 bases: TGTGCCAGCAGCCCCATGACTAGCGGGGAATTTACAGATACGCAGTATTTT.

There are a few counts of this clonotype. V and J are TRBV6-1 and TRBJ1-1; no clear D gene. Germline values: CDR1 MNHNS, CDR2 SASEGT. The CDR3 sequence is 14 residues long. Trimming cost V 4 bases and J 2 bases, with 11 bases left between them. The CDR3 here is CASSVVQLNTEAFF. CDR3 sequence (DNA): TGTGCCAGCAGTGTGGTACAGCTTAACACTGAAGCTTTCTTT.

This sequence joins TRBV7-2 and TRBJ2-3; 16 positions match TRBD2. The CDR3 extends over 16 amino acids. Germline trimming cut 3 bases from V and 7 bases from J; bases unmatched to any gene: 4. Germline loops: CDR1 SGHTA, CDR2 FQGNSA. CDR3 protein: CASSLGLAGGVHTQYF. CDR3 bases: TGTGCCAGCAGCTTGGGACTAGCGGGGGGGGTACATACGCAGTATTTT.

The CDR3 DNA is TGTGCCAGCAGTCAGGGGGGTGGTTCCCGAAAACTGTTTTTT. Encoded protein: CASSQGGGSRKLFF. This chain joins TRBV12-3 or TRBV12-4 and TRBJ1-4; 7 bases are shared with TRBD1. The CDR3 is 14 residues long. V shed 5 bases and J 10 bases; nucleotides not matched to a gene: 10.

This clonotype was counted between two and nine times. This chain joins TRBV11-2 and TRBJ2-6; D is uncertain. The CDR3 loop spans 14 amino acids. The V gene's germline CDR1 is SGHAT and CDR2 FQNNGV. V shed 0 bases and J shed 4 bases, with 4 bases lying between them. In DNA, the CDR3 is TGTGCCAGCAGCTTAGATCAGGGGGCCAACGTCCTGACTTTC. As protein: CASSLDQGANVLTF.

A few counts support this clonotype. V gene TRBV5-1 combines with J gene TRBJ2-3, with 8 bases fitting TRBD2. The CDR3 is made up of 14 amino acids. J gave up 7 bases and V 1 base, and 5 bases lay outside the gene matches. Germline CDR1 reads SGHRS; CDR2 reads YFSETQ. The CDR3 protein is CASSLTGGPNTQYF. The DNA for the CDR3 is TGCGCCAGCAGCTTGACGGGGGGGCCAAATACGCAGTATTTT.

Remarks on this clonotype: One base separates it from a far larger clone, so it is likely a read error. CDR3 loop: CASSYRGGHTF. The CDR3 coding sequence is TGTGCCAGCAGTTACAGGGGTGGCCACACCTTC. The chain uses TRBV12-3 or TRBV12-4 and TRBJ1-2, with 7 bases lining up with TRBD1. The CDR3 length is 11 residues.